This TCR beta chain was sequenced during a study of beta chain features in type 1 diabetes. The wider study: Comparable age, gender and cell yields were observed in patients relative to healthy donors.

Per germline, CDR1 SGHRS and CDR2 YFSETQ. V dropped 0 bases and J dropped 0 bases, with 10 bases sitting between them. The CDR3 spans 16 residues. Via the markers CD45RO/CCR7/CD25/CD127/CD95/CD27, stem cell-like memory, regulatory, central memory and naive CD4+ cells were sorted. Reverse transcription of all isolated RNA meant that expressed TCRB transcripts were sequenced. Assay used: immunoSEQ multiplex PCR; TCRdb lists only in-frame clones, some missing. Among some 270,000 clones listed, around 7.8% were seen once. Study results and caveats: At VDJ recombination sites, type 1 diabetes patients had fewer insertions and more deleted nucleotides. In cDNA sequencing, cells with high TCR expression could be over-represented.

This clone has just a few counts. Its antigen is unidentified. Other DNA sequences from this sample encode an identical CDR3 as well. The sequenced material came from central memory CD4+ T cells from blood. The V call is TRBV5-1, the J call TRBJ2-1; either TRBD1 or TRBD2 may fit D (5 bases each). The clonotype comes from a young woman in good health. In nucleotides, the CDR3 is TGCGCCAGCAGCTTGGGGGCAGGGAGCTCCTACAATGAGCAGTTCTTC. It is translated as CASSLGAGSSYNEQFF.